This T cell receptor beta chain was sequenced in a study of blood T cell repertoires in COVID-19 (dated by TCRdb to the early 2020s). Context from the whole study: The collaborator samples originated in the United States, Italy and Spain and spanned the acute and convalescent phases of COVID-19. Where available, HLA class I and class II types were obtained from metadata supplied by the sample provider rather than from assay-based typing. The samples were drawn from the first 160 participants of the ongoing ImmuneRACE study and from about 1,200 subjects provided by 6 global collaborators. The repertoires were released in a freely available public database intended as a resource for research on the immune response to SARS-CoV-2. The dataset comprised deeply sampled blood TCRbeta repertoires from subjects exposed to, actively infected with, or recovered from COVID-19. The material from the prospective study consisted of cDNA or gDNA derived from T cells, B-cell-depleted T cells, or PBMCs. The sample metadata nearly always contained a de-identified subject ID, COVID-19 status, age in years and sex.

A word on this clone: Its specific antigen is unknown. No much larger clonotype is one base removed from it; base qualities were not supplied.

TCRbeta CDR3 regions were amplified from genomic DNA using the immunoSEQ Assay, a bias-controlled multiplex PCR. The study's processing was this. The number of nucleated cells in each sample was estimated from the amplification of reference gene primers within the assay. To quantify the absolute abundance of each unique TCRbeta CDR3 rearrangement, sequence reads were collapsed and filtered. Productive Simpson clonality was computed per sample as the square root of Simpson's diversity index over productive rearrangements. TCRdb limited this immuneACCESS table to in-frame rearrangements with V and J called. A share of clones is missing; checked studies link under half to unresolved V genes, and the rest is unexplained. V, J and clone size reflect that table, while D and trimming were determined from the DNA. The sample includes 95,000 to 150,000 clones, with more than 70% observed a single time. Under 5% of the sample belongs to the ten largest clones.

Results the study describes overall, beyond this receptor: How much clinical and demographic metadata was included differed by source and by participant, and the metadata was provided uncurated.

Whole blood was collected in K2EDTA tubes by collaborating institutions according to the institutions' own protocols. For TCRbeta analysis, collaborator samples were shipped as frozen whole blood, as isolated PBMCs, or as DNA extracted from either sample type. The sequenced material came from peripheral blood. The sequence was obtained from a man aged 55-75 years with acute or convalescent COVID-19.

The CDR3 is CASSQDRAGGIEQYF. The DNA sequence is TGCGCCAGCAGCCAAGATAGAGCGGGAGGTATCGAGCAGTACTTC. The sequence links TRBV4-3 to TRBJ2-7, with 9 bases matching TRBD2. CDR1 and CDR2 are drawn from the germline V gene: LGHNA, YSLEER. V loses 0 bases at its end and J loses 6 bases; junction bases beyond the gene matches: 6. The CDR3 runs 15 residues from the cysteine to the phenylalanine. Of the read, only the CDR3 DNA is kept; its 45 bases are in frame from base 1.